This TCR beta chain appears in the sequencing data of a study of cytomegalovirus exposure and HLA in healthy donors. Overall study findings and caveats: Presence/absence comparisons presumed near-even sequencing depth among donors. Only CMV serostatus was available as immune exposure information.

Trimming pared 0 bases from V and 7 bases from J, leaving 15 bases between. The CDR3 contains 15 residues. The germline V gene encodes CDR1 SGDLS and CDR2 YYNGEE. The PCR used 60 Vbeta and 13 Jbeta primers. The repertoire was sequenced with immunoSEQ multiplex PCR; TCRdb's copy has only in-frame clones and lacks some. Here the sample spans 150,000 to 200,000 clones, roughly 80% being singletons. Concerning this clone itself: Its target is unknown.

This receptor was taken from a man in his late teens or twenties in good health and CMV-seronegative. The sequenced sample was PBMCs. The chain combines TRBV9 with TRBJ2-3, with D hard to call. CDR3: CASSVDMASSNTQYF. The CDR3 bases are TGTGCCAGCAGCGTAGATATGGCATCATCCAATACGCAGTATTTT.